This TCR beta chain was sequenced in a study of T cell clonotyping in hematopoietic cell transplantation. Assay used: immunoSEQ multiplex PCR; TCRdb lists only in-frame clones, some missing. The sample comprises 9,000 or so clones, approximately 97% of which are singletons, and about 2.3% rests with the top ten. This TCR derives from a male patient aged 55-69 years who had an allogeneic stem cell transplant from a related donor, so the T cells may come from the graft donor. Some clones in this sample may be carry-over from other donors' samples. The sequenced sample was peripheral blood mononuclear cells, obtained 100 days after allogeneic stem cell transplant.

The CDR3 DNA is TGTGCCAGTAGTATTTCCAGGCTAGAGACCCAGTACTTC. Translating gives CASSISRLETQYF. The chain recombines TRBV19 with TRBJ2-5, with D hard to call. Germline V gives CDR1 LNHDA, CDR2 SQIVND (reference sequence). Trimming took 3 bases from V and 4 from J, leaving 9 bases between them. The CDR3 consists of 13 residues.